This T cell receptor (beta chain) is drawn from a study of T cells after yellow fever vaccination. One entry per CDR3 protein, called by TCRdb with MiXCR from the 5' RACE reads. The sample has about 320,000 distinct CDR3 sequences, about 6.9% seen once. With regard to this clonotype: Its antigen is as yet unknown.

Overall study results and limits: The study re-detected most primary-vaccination clones after the booster (about 95% CD4, roughly 85% CD8).

Germline assignment: CDR1 SGHTS and CDR2 YDEGEE. The CDR3 runs 15 residues. Trimming took 0 bases from V and 0 from J, leaving 10 bases between them. The source of this sequence is a man younger than 35 who received the YFV17D yellow fever vaccine. This chain joins TRBV5-8 and TRBJ2-7; D possibly matches TRBD1 or TRBD2 (5 bases each). The material sequenced was PBMCs, taken more than 40 days after the first yellow fever vaccination. As DNA, the CDR3 is TGTGCCAGCAGCTTGGTCGCAGGGAGCTCCTACGAGCAGTACTTC. It yields the protein CASSLVAGSSYEQYF.